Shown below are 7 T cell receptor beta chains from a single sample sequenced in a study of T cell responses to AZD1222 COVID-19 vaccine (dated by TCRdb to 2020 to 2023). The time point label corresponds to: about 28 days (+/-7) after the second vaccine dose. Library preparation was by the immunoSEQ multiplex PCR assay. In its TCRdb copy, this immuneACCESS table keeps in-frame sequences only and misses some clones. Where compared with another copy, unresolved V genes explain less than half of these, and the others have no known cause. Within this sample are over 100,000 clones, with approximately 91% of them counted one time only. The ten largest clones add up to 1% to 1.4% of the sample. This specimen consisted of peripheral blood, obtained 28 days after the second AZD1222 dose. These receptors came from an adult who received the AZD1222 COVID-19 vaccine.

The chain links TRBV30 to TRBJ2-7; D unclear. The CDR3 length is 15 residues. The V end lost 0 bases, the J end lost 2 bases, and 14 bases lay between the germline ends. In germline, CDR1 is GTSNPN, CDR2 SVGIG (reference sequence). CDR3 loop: CAWSVNAVPTYEQYF. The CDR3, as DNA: TGTGCCTGGAGTGTCAATGCAGTGCCAACCTACGAGCAGTACTTC.

CDR3 coding DNA: TGCGCCAGCAGCCGCGACGGACCGAACACTGAAGCTTTCTTT. Its translation is CASSRDGPNTEAFF. V gene TRBV4-1 combines with J gene TRBJ1-1, with unresolved D. CDR1 and CDR2 from the germline V gene are MGHRA and YSYEKL. V was cut by 4 bases and J by 1 base, with 10 bases left in between. This CDR3 comprises 14 residues.

CDR3 DNA sequence: TGTGCCAGAAGCTTGGACCCTAGGGCGGGAGGTGAGCAGTTCTTC. Its translation is CARSLDPRAGGEQFF. The V gene is TRBV5-3, the J gene TRBJ2-1; 8 nucleotides align to TRBD2. Being an ORF, TRBV5-3 has a function that is uncertain. Losses at the gene ends were 0 bases for V and 9 bases for J; bases not matched to a gene: 8. The CDR3 spans 15 residues.

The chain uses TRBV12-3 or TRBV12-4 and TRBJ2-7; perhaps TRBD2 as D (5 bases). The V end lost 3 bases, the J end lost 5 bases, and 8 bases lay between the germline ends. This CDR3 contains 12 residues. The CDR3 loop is CASSFLGDEQYF. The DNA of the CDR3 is TGTGCCAGCAGTTTCCTGGGAGACGAGCAGTACTTC.

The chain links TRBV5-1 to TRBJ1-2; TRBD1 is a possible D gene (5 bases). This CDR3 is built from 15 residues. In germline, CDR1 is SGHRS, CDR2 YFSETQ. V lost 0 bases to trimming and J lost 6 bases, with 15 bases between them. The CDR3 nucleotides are TGCGCCAGCAGCTTGGAGGCAGGATCGGGGGATGGCTACACCTTC. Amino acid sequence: CASSLEAGSGDGYTF. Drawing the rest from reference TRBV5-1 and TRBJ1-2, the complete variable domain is KAGVTQTPRYLIKTRGQQVTLSCSPISGHRSVSWYQQTPGQGLQFLFEYFSETQRNKGNFPGRFSGRQFSNSRSEMNVSTLELGDSALYLCASSLEAGSGDGYTFGSGTRLTVV.

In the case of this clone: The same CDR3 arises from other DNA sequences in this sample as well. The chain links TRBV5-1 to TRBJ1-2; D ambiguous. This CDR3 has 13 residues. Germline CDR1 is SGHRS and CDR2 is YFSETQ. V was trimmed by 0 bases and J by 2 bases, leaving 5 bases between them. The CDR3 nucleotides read TGCGCCAGCAGCTTGGGAGGGAACTATGGCTACACCTTC. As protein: CASSLGGNYGYTF.

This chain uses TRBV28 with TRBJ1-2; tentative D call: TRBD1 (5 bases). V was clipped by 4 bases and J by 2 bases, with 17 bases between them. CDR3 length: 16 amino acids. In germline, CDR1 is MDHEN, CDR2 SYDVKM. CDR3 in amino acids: CASSSPPGRRNYGYTF. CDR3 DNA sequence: TGTGCCAGCAGTTCCCCGCCGGGACGTAGGAACTATGGCTACACCTTC.